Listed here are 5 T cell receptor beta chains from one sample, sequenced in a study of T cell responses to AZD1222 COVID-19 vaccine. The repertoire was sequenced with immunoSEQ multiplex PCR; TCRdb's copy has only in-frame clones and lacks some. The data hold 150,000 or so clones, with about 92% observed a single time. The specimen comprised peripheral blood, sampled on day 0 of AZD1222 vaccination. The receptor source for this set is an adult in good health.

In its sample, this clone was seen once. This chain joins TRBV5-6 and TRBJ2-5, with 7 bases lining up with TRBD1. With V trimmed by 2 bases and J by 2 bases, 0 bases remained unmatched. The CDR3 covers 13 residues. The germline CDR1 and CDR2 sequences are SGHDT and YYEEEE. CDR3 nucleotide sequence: TGTGCCAGCAGCTTCAGGGGGCAAGAGACCCAGTACTTC. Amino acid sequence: CASSFRGQETQYF.

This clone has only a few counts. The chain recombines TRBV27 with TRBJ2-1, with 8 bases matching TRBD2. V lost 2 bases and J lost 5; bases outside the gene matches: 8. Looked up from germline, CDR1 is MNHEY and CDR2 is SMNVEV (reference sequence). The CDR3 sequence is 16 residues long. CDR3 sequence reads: CASSLGGTRINNEQFF. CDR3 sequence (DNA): TGTGCCAGCAGTTTAGGCGGGACTAGAATTAACAATGAGCAGTTCTTC.

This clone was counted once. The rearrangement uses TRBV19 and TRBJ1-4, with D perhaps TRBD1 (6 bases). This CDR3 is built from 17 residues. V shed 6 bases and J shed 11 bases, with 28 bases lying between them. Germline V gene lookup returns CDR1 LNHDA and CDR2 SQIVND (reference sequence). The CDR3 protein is CASRPGAARAEGDKLFF. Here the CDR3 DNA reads TGTGCCAGTAGGCCGGGGGCAGCACGAGCCGAAGGAGATAAACTGTTTTTT.

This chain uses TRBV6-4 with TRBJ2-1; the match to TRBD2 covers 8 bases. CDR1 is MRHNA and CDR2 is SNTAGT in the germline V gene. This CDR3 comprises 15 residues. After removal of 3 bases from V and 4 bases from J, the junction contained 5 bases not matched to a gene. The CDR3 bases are TGTGCCAGCAGTGAATGGATAGCGGGATACAATGAGCAGTTCTTC. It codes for CASSEWIAGYNEQFF.

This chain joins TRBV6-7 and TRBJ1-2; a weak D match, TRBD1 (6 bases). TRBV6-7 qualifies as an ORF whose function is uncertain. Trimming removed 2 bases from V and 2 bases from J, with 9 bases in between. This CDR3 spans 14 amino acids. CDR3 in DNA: TGTGCCAGCAGTTACATCGGGGGCAACTATGGCTACACCTTC. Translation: CASSYIGGNYGYTF.